This is a list of T cell receptor beta chains from one sample in a study of blood T cell repertoires in COVID-19. Only in-frame clones appear in the TCRdb table, and some are missing; sequencing was by immunoSEQ multiplex PCR. The sample lists under 20,000 clones, 80% to 90% seen once, with over 7.5% in the top ten. Sequenced sample: peripheral blood. These receptors came from a man in his 60s with acute or convalescent COVID-19. Both conserved end residues are part of each CDR3. The D gene is left open where the match is weak. Expanded clones are given a class, and other clones once, few, many or no size at all.

>TRBJ1-2|.|TRBD1|TRBV29-1
TGCAGCGTTGGGGACAGGGGCTATGGCTACACCTTC
CSVGDRGYGYTF
>TRBJ2-2|.|.|TRBV25-1
TGTGCCAGCAGTGAATTGAAGGGACAAAACACCGGGGAGCTGTTTTTT
CASSELKGQNTGELFF
>TRBJ2-5|.|.|TRBV30
TGTGCCTGGAGTGGCCCCGTGAGCAGGTTCTCCACCCAGTACTTC
CAWSGPVSRFSTQYF
>TRBJ1-1|.|.|TRBV5-1
TGCGCCAGCAGCTTTGACACCCCGTCTAACACTGAAGCTTTCTTT
CASSFDTPSNTEAFF
>TRBJ1-5|few|.|TRBV19
TGTGCCAGTAGTAGAAACAGGGAAGGTTGGGGCAATCAGCCCCAGCATTTT
CASSRNREGWGNQPQHF
>TRBJ1-2|.|.|TRBV5-1
TGCGCCAGCAGCCCACAGCCCGTCGGTGGCTACACCTTC
CASSPQPVGGYTF
>TRBJ2-5|.|TRBD1|TRBV5-1
TGCGCCAGCAGCTTGCTTCGACAGGGGCAAGAGACCCAGTACTTC
CASSLLRQGQETQYF
>TRBJ1-2|.|.|TRBV7-9
TGTGCCAGCAGAGAGGGCAGGGGCACTGGCTACACCTTC
CASREGRGTGYTF
>TRBJ1-4|.|TRBD1|TRBV6-5
TGTGCCAGCATGAAGGGACAGTTAAATGAAAAACTGTTTTTT
CASMKGQLNEKLFF
>TRBJ1-5|.|TRBD1|TRBV29-1
TGCAGCGTCCTTTTCCCAGGGGGCGGCAATCAGCCCCAGCATTTT
CSVLFPGGGNQPQHF
>TRBJ1-2|few|.|TRBV2
TGTGCCAGCAGTGAATCAGGGGCCAACTATGGCTACACCTTC
CASSESGANYGYTF
>TRBJ1-1|.|.|TRBV18
TGTGCCAGCTCACCAAGACTGGAGGGGAACACTGAAGCTTTCTTT
CASSPRLEGNTEAFF
>TRBJ1-5|.|TRBD1|TRBV6-5
TGTGCCAGCAGTCCACAGGGGGCCCATCAGCCCCAGCATTTT
CASSPQGAHQPQHF
>TRBJ2-1|.|TRBD2|TRBV5-1
TGCGCCAGCAGCTTGGCTAGCGGGGCCAACTCCTACAATGAGCAGTTCTTC
CASSLASGANSYNEQFF
>TRBJ1-2|.|TRBD1|TRBV7-2
TGTGCCAGCAGCTCCCGACAGGGGGCAGGCTATGGCTACACCTTC
CASSSRQGAGYGYTF
>TRBJ1-2|once|TRBD1|TRBV18
TGTGCCAGCTCAATCCGGACAGGGACGGACTATGGCTACACCTTC
CASSIRTGTDYGYTF
>TRBJ2-7|.|.|TRBV12-3/TRBV12-4
TGTGCCAGCAGTTGGCAGGTCTACGAGCAGTACTTC
CASSWQVYEQYF
>TRBJ1-3|.|.|TRBV14
TGTGCCAGCAGCCCGACAGGACTCGGGAACACCATATATTTT
CASSPTGLGNTIYF
>TRBJ1-1|few|.|TRBV5-4
TGTGCCAGCAGCTTGGAGGGGATGGCTGAAGCTTTCTTT
CASSLEGMAEAFF
>TRBJ2-3|.|.|TRBV7-2
TGTGCCAGCAGCTTCGGGTATAGCACAGATACGCAGTATTTT
CASSFGYSTDTQYF
>TRBJ2-7|.|.|TRBV27
TGTGCCAGCAGCTCGCTCGAGCGAGCCTACGAGCAGTACTTC
CASSSLERAYEQYF
>TRBJ1-2|.|.|TRBV12-3/TRBV12-4
TGTGCCAGCACCGGGGGGGCAGGTTATGGCTACACCTTC
CASTGGAGYGYTF
>TRBJ1-5|.|TRBD1|TRBV30
TGTGCCTGGAGTGAGGGGGCGCCCAATCAGCCCCAGCATTTT
CAWSEGAPNQPQHF
>TRBJ2-3|.|.|TRBV2
TGTGCCAGCGGAGGGCCTAGCACAGATACGCAGTATTTT
CASGGPSTDTQYF
>TRBJ1-5|.|.|TRBV12-3/TRBV12-4
TGTGCCAGCAGTTTAACAGATAATCAGCCCCAGCATTTT
CASSLTDNQPQHF
>TRBJ1-4|.|.|TRBV29-1
TGCAGCGCCGCGGGGGGTATGGGGGAAAAACTGTTTTTT
CSAAGGMGEKLFF
>TRBJ1-2|few|TRBD1|TRBV10-3
TGTGCCGTCTCGACAGGGACAGTAGCTGGCTACACCTTC
CAVSTGTVAGYTF
>TRBJ2-7|once|.|TRBV5-1
TGCGCCAGCAGCTTGCCAACAGATGGGGAGCAGTACTTC
CASSLPTDGEQYF
>TRBJ2-1|.|TRBD2|TRBV30
TGTGCCTGGAGTGTACGAGGCGGGGGTTGGAATGAGCAGTTCTTC
CAWSVRGGGWNEQFF
>TRBJ1-4|.|TRBD1|TRBV28
TGTGCCAGCAGTTCCAATAGACAGGGCACAACTAATGAAAAACTGTTTTTT
CASSSNRQGTTNEKLFF
>TRBJ1-1|.|.|TRBV5-1
TGCGCCAGCACTTGGACCCCAGGGGCTACTGAAGCTTTCTTT
CASTWTPGATEAFF
>TRBJ2-4|.|.|TRBV7-2
TGTGCCAGCAGCTTAGGTCTAGCTGAAAACATTCAGTACTTC
CASSLGLAENIQYF
>TRBJ1-5|few|.|TRBV7-9
TGTGCCAGCAGCTCCCCCGATCAGCCCCAGCATTTT
CASSSPDQPQHF
>TRBJ2-5|.|.|TRBV28
TGTGCCAGCAGTTTACGAGCGGGTCAAGAGACCCAGTACTTC
CASSLRAGQETQYF
>TRBJ1-2|.|TRBD1|TRBV5-4
TGTGCCAGCAGCCCCTCGGGACAGGTGAACTATGGCTACACCTTC
CASSPSGQVNYGYTF
>TRBJ2-4|.|.|TRBV19
TGTGCCAGTAGTATTTCTTTGCCTAGGGGTGCCAAAAACATTCAGTACTTC
CASSISLPRGAKNIQYF
>TRBJ2-3|.|TRBD2|TRBV9
TGTGCCAGCAGCGTAGATCCTAGCGGGGGCACAGATACGCAGTATTTT
CASSVDPSGGTDTQYF
>TRBJ2-5|.|.|TRBV6-5
TGTGCCAGCAGCCCGACTAAAGAGACCCAGTACTTC
CASSPTKETQYF
>TRBJ2-2|.|TRBD2|TRBV13
TGTGCCAGCAGCTCACTAGCGGGGGGGTTCCCCGGGGAGCTGTTTTTT
CASSSLAGGFPGELFF
>TRBJ2-2|once|TRBD1|TRBV5-1
TGCGCCAGCAGCTTGGCGGGGGACAGGGTCAGCACCGGGGAGCTGTTTTTT
CASSLAGDRVSTGELFF
>TRBJ1-5|.|.|TRBV2
TGTGCCAGCAGTCTACTCCCTCCCAACCAGCCCCAGCATTTT
CASSLLPPNQPQHF
>TRBJ2-2|.|TRBD1|TRBV9
TGTGCCAGCAGCGTAAGTAGGGACAGATACAACACCGGGGAGCTGTTTTTT
CASSVSRDRYNTGELFF
>TRBJ1-2|.|.|TRBV6-5
TGTGCCAGCAGCGAGGCAGGGACTCCTTATGGCTACACCTTC
CASSEAGTPYGYTF
>TRBJ1-1|.|.|TRBV7-3
TGTGCCAGCAGCTTACAAGGCGACAGGAACACTGAAGCTTTCTTT
CASSLQGDRNTEAFF
>TRBJ1-1|.|.|TRBV18
TGTGCCAGCTCACCGATCCTGACAGAAGAAGCTTTCTTT
CASSPILTEEAFF
>TRBJ1-3|.|.|TRBV9
TGTGCCAGCAGCGTTGAAGACGGGTTCTCTGGAAACACCATATATTTT
CASSVEDGFSGNTIYF
>TRBJ2-7|.|TRBD2|TRBV2
TGTGCCAGCAGGCGTACTAGCGGGGGTACCTACGAGCAGTACTTC
CASRRTSGGTYEQYF
>TRBJ1-1|.|TRBD1|TRBV14
TGTGCCAGCAGCCTTACAGGGGGCGCCCAAGACACTGAAGCTTTCTTT
CASSLTGGAQDTEAFF
>TRBJ1-3|.|.|TRBV30
TGTGCAACAGGGCTGCACTCTGGAAACACCATATATTTT
CATGLHSGNTIYF
>TRBJ2-7|.|.|TRBV14
TGTGCCAGCAGCCAAGACAGGGAGCAGTACTTC
CASSQDREQYF
>TRBJ1-2|.|TRBD1|TRBV9
TGTGCCAGCAGCCCCCCAGGGACAGCAGTCTATGGCTACACCTTC
CASSPPGTAVYGYTF
>TRBJ2-3|.|.|TRBV11-1
TGTGCCAGCAGCTTGAATCAGGGGAGCACAGATACGCAGTATTTT
CASSLNQGSTDTQYF
>TRBJ2-7|.|.|TRBV12-3/TRBV12-4
TGTGCCAGCAGTGGGCGCGACGGCGGGGAGCAGTACTTC
CASSGRDGGEQYF
>TRBJ1-3|.|TRBD1|TRBV23-1
TGCGCCAGCAGTCAATCGGTAAATCCTAGCACAGGGGATGGAAACACCATATATTTT
CASSQSVNPSTGDGNTIYF
>TRBJ2-2|.|.|TRBV7-2
TGTGCCAGCAAGGACAGCGCCGGGGAGCTGTTTTTT
CASKDSAGELFF
>TRBJ1-1|.|.|TRBV6-5
TGTGCCAGCAGTTTGACTGGTGGGACTGAAGCTTTCTTT
CASSLTGGTEAFF
>TRBJ1-5|.|.|TRBV5-5
TGTGCCAGCAGCTCGGGATATAGCAATCAGCCCCAGCATTTT
CASSSGYSNQPQHF
>TRBJ2-5|few|.|TRBV5-1
TGCGCCAGCAGCTTAACAGGGCTCCAAGAGACCCAGTACTTC
CASSLTGLQETQYF
>TRBJ2-1|.|TRBD2|TRBV5-1
TGCGCCAGCAGCTTGGAAGCGGGGGGTTACAATGAGCAGTTCTTC
CASSLEAGGYNEQFF
>TRBJ2-3|.|TRBD1|TRBV5-1
TGCGCCAGCAGTGACAGGGTTACAGATACGCAGTATTTT
CASSDRVTDTQYF